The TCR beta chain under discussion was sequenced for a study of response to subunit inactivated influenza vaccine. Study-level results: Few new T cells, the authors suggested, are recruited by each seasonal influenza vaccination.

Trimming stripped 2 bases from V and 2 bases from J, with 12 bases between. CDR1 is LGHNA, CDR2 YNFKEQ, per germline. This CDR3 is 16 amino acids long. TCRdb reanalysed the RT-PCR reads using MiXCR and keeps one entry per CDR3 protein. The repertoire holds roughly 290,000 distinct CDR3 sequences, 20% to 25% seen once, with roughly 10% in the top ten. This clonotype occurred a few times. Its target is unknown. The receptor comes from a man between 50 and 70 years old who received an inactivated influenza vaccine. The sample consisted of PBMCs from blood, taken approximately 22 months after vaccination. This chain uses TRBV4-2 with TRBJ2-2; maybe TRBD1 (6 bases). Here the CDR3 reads CASSQSPGANTGELFF. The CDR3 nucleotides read TGTGCCAGCAGCCAATCTCCAGGGGCCAACACCGGGGAGCTGTTTTTT.